These 17 T cell receptor beta chains were all obtained from the same sample, sequenced in a study of CD8+ T cells in alopecia areata. Extracted RNA was reverse transcribed into cDNA, the sequencing template. Clones were sequenced by immunoSEQ multiplex PCR, and TCRdb holds only the in-frame ones, with some missing. Of 150,000 to 250,000 clones listed, approximately 60% were seen once; the top ten hold approximately 3.5%. Treatment reported: oral pan-JAK inhibitor, 5-10 mg twice daily. This sample comprised CD4+ T cells sorted from blood, obtained at week 4, from a patient treated with tofacitinib. These receptor sequences come from a human donor with alopecia areata.

This clone was detected only a few times. The gene calls are TRBV2 and TRBJ2-7, with TRBD1 as a possible D gene (7 bases). The V end lost 3 bases, the J end lost 1 base, and 13 bases lay between the germline ends. The CDR3 sequence is 15 residues long. CDR1 and CDR2 (germline): SNHLY, FYNNEI. CDR3 loop: CASSEEGTDSYEQYF. The CDR3 region has the DNA TGTGCCAGCAGTGAGGAGGGGACAGATTCCTACGAGCAGTACTTC. Based on the CDR3 plus reference TRBV2 and TRBJ2-7, the full variable domain is EPEVTQTPSHQVTQMGQEVILRCVPISNHLYFYWYRQILGQKVEFLVSFYNNEISEKSEIFDDQFSVERPDGSNFTLKIRSTKLEDSAMYFCASSEEGTDSYEQYFGPGTRLTVT.

This chain connects TRBV4-2 to TRBJ1-2, with D maybe TRBD1 (5 bases). Germline V gene lookup returns CDR1 LGHNA and CDR2 YNFKEQ. The CDR3 is 16 residues long. The V and J ends lost 0 bases and 4 bases respectively, with 15 bases between them. In nucleotides, the CDR3 is TGTGCCAGCAGCCAAGACGGACACAAAGCGGGCTATGGCTACACCTTC. Its protein is CASSQDGHKAGYGYTF.

A word on this clone: At one end the junction does not follow the germline gene, possibly because of a read error. For the CDR3, the DNA is TGTGCTAGCAGCTTAGCGTCAGGGAGCTCCTACGAGCAGTACTTC. It translates to CASSLASGSSYEQYF. The chain has TRBV7-7 and TRBJ2-7; D might be TRBD1 or TRBD2, each matching 5 bases. In germline, CDR1 is SSHAT, CDR2 FNYEAQ (reference sequence). The CDR3 consists of 15 residues.

V and J are TRBV15 and TRBJ2-1, with D unclear. Between the trimmed V and J ends, which lost 0 bases and 5 bases, there was a span of 17 bases. CDR3 size: 17 residues. The V gene's germline CDR1 is LNHNV and CDR2 YYDKDF (reference sequence). CDR3 region: CATSRDNSFVFNNEQFF. The CDR3 DNA reads TGTGCCACCAGCAGAGATAATAGTTTTGTTTTTAACAATGAGCAGTTCTTC.

The chain joins TRBV29-1 to TRBJ1-2; D ambiguous. This CDR3 comprises 10 residues. CDR1 SQVTM and CDR2 ANQGSEA come from the germline V gene. V gave up 6 bases and J gave up 3 bases, with 5 bases separating them. CDR3 nucleotide sequence: TGCAGCGTAGCAGACTATGGCTACACCTTC. This gives the protein CSVADYGYTF.

The genes are TRBV29-1 and TRBJ1-2, with D perhaps matching TRBD1 (6 bases). This CDR3 has 12 amino acids. The germline V gene encodes CDR1 SQVTM and CDR2 ANQGSEA. V was shortened by 6 bases and J by 8 bases, with 16 bases between the two germline ends. Here the CDR3 reads CSVARGARGYTF. The CDR3 bases are TGCAGCGTGGCTAGGGGGGCGCGGGGCTACACCTTC.

V gene TRBV2 combines with J gene TRBJ1-1; the D is unclear. V was cut by 5 bases and J by 8 bases, with 21 bases left in between. This CDR3 is built from 15 residues. From germline, CDR1 is SNHLY and CDR2 FYNNEI. CDR3 region: CASSPAGGRMSEAFF. CDR3 DNA: TGTGCCAGCAGTCCGGCGGGAGGGCGTATGTCAGAAGCTTTCTTT.

This sequence joins TRBV4-1 and TRBJ2-4; a possible D gene is TRBD2 (5 bases). Germline values: CDR1 MGHRA, CDR2 YSYEKL. V was pared by 6 bases and J by 0 bases, with 21 bases between. This CDR3 spans 18 amino acids. The chain's CDR3 is CASSPIARANLAKNIQYF. The CDR3 nucleotides read TGCGCCAGCAGTCCTATTGCGCGGGCCAACCTAGCCAAAAACATTCAGTACTTC.

The chain employs TRBV30 and TRBJ2-3; D might be TRBD2 (7 bases). The CDR3 extends over 12 amino acids. Germline values: CDR1 GTSNPN, CDR2 SVGIG (reference sequence). V lost 3 bases to trimming and J lost 5 bases, with 9 bases between them. Here the CDR3 reads CAWSGGLDTQYF. CDR3 nucleotides: TGTGCCTGGAGCGGGGGGCTAGATACGCAGTATTTT.

V is TRBV30 and J is TRBJ1-1; D uncertain. Trimming cost V 5 bases and J 1 base, with 11 bases left between them. The CDR3 length is 13 residues. Germline lookup yields CDR1 GTSNPN and CDR2 SVGIG (reference sequence). The CDR3 sequence: CAWGVGRNTEAFF. DNA of the CDR3: TGTGCCTGGGGGGTTGGGCGGAACACTGAAGCTTTCTTT.

The chain links TRBV9 to TRBJ2-5; 10 bases are a match to TRBD2. Germline CDR1 reads SGDLS; CDR2 reads YYNGEE. The J segment lost 1 base and the V segment lost 2 bases, leaving 5 bases of the junction unmatched. The CDR3 consists of 16 residues. CDR3 region: CASSVRVAGGQETQYF. CDR3 nucleotides: TGTGCCAGCAGCGTTCGAGTAGCGGGGGGCCAAGAGACCCAGTACTTC. Full variable domain (remainder filled in from reference TRBV9 and TRBJ2-5): DSGVTQTPKHLITATGQRVTLRCSPRSGDLSVYWYQQSLDQGLQFLIQYYNGEERAKGNILERFSAQQFPDLHSELNLSSLELGDSALYFCASSVRVAGGQETQYFGPGTRLLVL.

A few counts support this clone. This chain links TRBV19 with TRBJ1-1; TRBD1 is a possible D gene (5 bases). This CDR3 contains 12 residues. CDR1 and CDR2 (germline): LNHDA, SQIVND (reference sequence). The germline V and J ends were trimmed by 4 bases and 8 bases, with 11 bases remaining between them. The CDR3 loop is CASSNDRREAFF. CDR3 sequence (DNA): TGTGCCAGTAGTAACGACAGAAGGGAAGCTTTCTTT.

The CDR3 coding sequence is TGTGCCAGCAGCTTAGCCCCAGGGGCCAATAATAGAATAGCCAAAAACATTCAGTACTTC. Translated, it gives CASSLAPGANNRIAKNIQYF. The chain links TRBV7-2 to TRBJ2-4, with a possible D match to TRBD1 (6 bases). Trimming cost V 0 bases and J 0 bases, with 21 bases left between them. CDR3 size: 20 residues. Germline CDR1 reads SGHTA; CDR2 reads FQGNSA.

The rearrangement joins TRBV6-5 to TRBJ2-4; 7 nucleotides align to TRBD1. This CDR3 comprises 16 residues. With 4 bases clipped from V and 2 bases from J, the junction kept 8 bases outside the gene matches. Germline V gene sequence: CDR1 MNHEY, CDR2 SVGAGI. The CDR3 DNA reads TGTGCCAGCAGTTTCTCCGCGACAGGGTCCAAAAACATTCAGTACTTC. Translating it yields CASSFSATGSKNIQYF.

This chain connects TRBV29-1 to TRBJ1-2, with a possible D match to TRBD1 (6 bases). CDR1 is SQVTM, CDR2 ANQGSEA, per germline. The CDR3 sequence is 13 residues long. The CDR3 sequence: CRGASGINYGYTF. For the CDR3, the DNA is TGCAGGGGGGCCTCCGGGATTAACTATGGCTACACCTTC. Filled out from reference TRBV29-1 and TRBJ1-2, the complete variable domain reads SAVISQKPSRDICQRGTSLTIQCQVDSQVTMMFWYRQQPGQSLTLIATANQGSEATYESGFVIDKFPISRPNLTFSTLTVSNMSPEDSSIYLCRGASGINYGYTFGSGTRLTVV.

This clone was seen a few times. The chain joins TRBV27 to TRBJ1-2; 7 bases are a match to TRBD1. The germline V gene has CDR1 MNHEY and CDR2 SMNVEV (reference sequence). V gave up 8 bases and J gave up 2 bases; unmatched junction bases: 14. The length of the CDR3 is 16 residues. The CDR3 DNA is TGTGCCAGCTCCGCCCGAGGGACAGCCTCCAACTATGGCTACACCTTC. The encoded protein is CASSARGTASNYGYTF.

The genes are TRBV28 and TRBJ2-1; 7 nucleotides line up with TRBD2. J lost 0 bases, V lost 1 base, and 3 bases had no gene match. The germline V gene has CDR1 MDHEN and CDR2 SYDVKM. CDR3 length: 16 amino acids. The CDR3 DNA reads TGTGCCAGCAGTTTATTCGGGGGGAGCTCCTACAATGAGCAGTTCTTC. Amino acids: CASSLFGGSSYNEQFF.